The rows below give T cell receptor beta chains drawn from one sample of a study of blood T cells in healthy people across ages. MiXCR, run by TCRdb on the 5' RACE reads, gives a single entry per CDR3 protein. The profile shows more than 800,000 distinct CDR3 sequences, about 28% of them singletons. The source material was blood. These receptors all stem from a woman older than 75 in good health. The CDR3 runs from the conserved cysteine through the conserved F or W. D genes are given only for firm matches. Clone size appears in some rows only: once, few, many, or a class for an expanded clone.

D	size	V	length	J	CDR3	DNA
TRBD1	few	TRBV9	18	TRBJ1-5	CASSADRDLLNSNQPQHF	TGTGCCAGCAGCGCGGACAGGGACCTTCTAAATAGCAATCAGCCCCAGCATTTT
.	few	TRBV21-1	14	TRBJ2-7	CASSRGQSTYEQYF	TGTGCCAGCAGCAGGGGACAGTCGACTTACGAGCAGTACTTC
.	many	TRBV21-1	16	TRBJ2-5	CASFGRAKGVIETQYF	TGTGCCAGCTTCGGAAGGGCCAAGGGGGTTATTGAGACCCAGTACTTC
TRBD2	.	TRBV7-8	17	TRBJ2-7	CASSRTSGGAGYNEQYF	TGTGCCAGCAGCCGGACTAGCGGGGGTGCCGGGTACAATGAGCAGTACTTC
.	few	TRBV2	14	TRBJ1-1	CASSETPKSTSAFF	TGTGCCAGCAGTGAAACCCCTAAGTCGACGTCGGCTTTCTTT
TRBD2	few	TRBV28	17	TRBJ2-5	CASTLTSGGNFRETQYF	TGTGCCAGCACCCTGACTAGCGGGGGGAACTTTAGAGAGACCCAGTACTTC
.	many	TRBV7-9	14	TRBJ2-7	CASSLRGVADEQYF	TGTGCCAGCAGCCTGCGAGGGGTTGCGGACGAGCAGTACTTC
TRBD2	few	TRBV20-1	13	TRBJ2-3	CSRSGRAADTQYF	TGCAGTCGTAGCGGGAGGGCAGCAGATACGCAGTATTTT
TRBD2	few	TRBV24-1	20	TRBJ2-1	CATSDPPGLAGHSSYNEQFF	TGTGCCACCAGTGATCCCCCGGGACTAGCGGGGCATAGCTCCTACAATGAGCAGTTCTTC
.	few	TRBV2	12	TRBJ1-5	CASSAGVQPQHF	TGTGCCAGCAGTGCAGGGGTTCAGCCCCAGCATTTT
.	few	TRBV2	15	TRBJ2-5	CASSRNRGGQETQYF	TGTGCCAGCAGCCGGAACCGCGGAGGCCAGGAGACCCAGTACTTC
.	many	TRBV18	12	TRBJ2-5	CASSPQRETQYF	TGTGCCAGCTCACCACAGAGAGAGACCCAGTACTTC
.	.	TRBV29-1	13	TRBJ1-1	CSVEQAGNTEAFF	TGCAGCGTTGAACAGGCAGGGAACACTGAAGCTTTCTTT
.	few	TRBV3-1	16	TRBJ1-3	CASSQERLISGNTIYF	TGTGCCAGCAGCCAAGAACGACTGATCTCTGGAAACACCATATATTTT
TRBD2	many	TRBV10-3	14	TRBJ2-5	CAISEPGGPETQYF	TGTGCCATCAGTGAGCCGGGGGGGCCAGAGACCCAGTACTTC
.	once	TRBV3-1	12	TRBJ1-6	CVSSRGDSPLHF	TGTGTCAGCAGCCGGGGGGATTCACCCCTCCACTTT
TRBD2	.	TRBV7-2	17	TRBJ2-1	CARNLAGGGGAHNEQFF	TGTGCCCGCAACTTAGCCGGCGGCGGGGGGGCCCACAATGAGCAGTTCTTC
.	many	TRBV30	13	TRBJ1-2	CAWKYGQVYGYTF	TGTGCCTGGAAATATGGGCAGGTCTATGGCTACACCTTC
TRBD2	many	TRBV2	15	TRBJ2-5	CASRRLAGPQETQYF	TGTGCCAGCAGGCGACTAGCGGGACCGCAAGAGACCCAGTACTTC
.	few	TRBV18	17	TRBJ2-3	CASSPPGGSSGTDTQYF	TGTGCCAGCTCACCACCGGGGGGTTCCTCAGGCACAGATACGCAGTATTTT
.	.	TRBV7-8	14	TRBJ1-4	CASRQGSTNEKRFF	TGTGCCAGCAGACAGGGATCAACTAATGAAAAACGGTTTTTT
TRBD1	few	TRBV10-2	17	TRBJ1-5	CASSENPRQGWGQPQHF	TGCGCCAGCAGCGAGAATCCCCGACAGGGTTGGGGTCAGCCCCAGCATTTT
TRBD2	.	TRBV7-2	16	TRBJ2-2	CASSLTSGANTGELFF	TGTGCCAGCAGCTTAACTAGCGGGGCGAACACCGGGGAGCTGTTTTTT
.	few	TRBV6-2/TRBV6-3	15	TRBJ1-1	CASSYSGQGGTEAFF	TGTGCCAGCAGTTACTCGGGGCAGGGAGGCACTGAAGCTTTCTTT
TRBD1	many	TRBV15	15	TRBJ2-7	CATSREGTGGYEQYF	TGTGCCACCAGCAGAGAAGGGACAGGGGGCTACGAGCAGTACTTC
TRBD1	.	TRBV27	16	TRBJ1-5	CASSLRTGDSNQPQHF	TGTGCCAGCAGTTTACGGACAGGGGATAGCAATCAGCCCCAGCATTTT
.	.	TRBV7-9	12	TRBJ2-2	CASSQQAGELFF	TGTGCCAGCAGCCAACAGGCCGGGGAGCTGTTTTTT
.	many	TRBV20-1	14	TRBJ1-2	CSARDLALNYGYTF	TGCAGTGCCCGGGATCTGGCTCTGAACTATGGCTACACCTTC
TRBD2	few	TRBV7-9	15	TRBJ2-7	CASSRAGGEIYEQYF	TGTGCCAGCAGCCGCGCGGGGGGTGAAATCTACGAGCAGTACTTC
TRBD1	.	TRBV5-1	15	TRBJ2-3	CASSPQGARTDTQYF	TGCGCCAGCAGCCCTCAGGGGGCCCGCACAGATACGCAGTATTTT
.	few	TRBV7-8	16	TRBJ1-1	CATIPLGLKGNTEAFF	TGTGCCACCATCCCCCTTGGCTTGAAAGGTAACACTGAAGCTTTCTTT